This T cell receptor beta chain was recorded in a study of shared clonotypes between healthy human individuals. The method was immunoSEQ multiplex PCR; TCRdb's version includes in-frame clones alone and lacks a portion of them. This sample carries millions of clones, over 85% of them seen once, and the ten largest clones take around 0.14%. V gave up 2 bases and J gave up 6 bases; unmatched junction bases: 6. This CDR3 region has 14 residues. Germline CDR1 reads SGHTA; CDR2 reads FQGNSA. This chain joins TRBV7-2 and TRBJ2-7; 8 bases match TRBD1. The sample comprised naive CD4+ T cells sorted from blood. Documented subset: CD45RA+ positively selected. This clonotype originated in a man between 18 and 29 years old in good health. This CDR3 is CASSLTDRGTEQYF. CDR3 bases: TGTGCCAGCAGCTTAACCGACAGGGGTACCGAGCAGTACTTC.